This is a list of T cell receptor beta chains from one sample in a study of PD-1 blockade in classical Hodgkin lymphoma. Assay: immunoSEQ multiplex PCR; the TCRdb copy retains only in-frame clones and omits some. The repertoire holds tens of thousands of clones, with about nine tenths as singletons. The source material was peripheral blood mononuclear cells (PBMCs), sampled before the fourth cycle of nivolumab. The source is a human donor with classical Hodgkin lymphoma. Both conserved end residues are trimmed from each CDR3. The order of the fields is CDR3 protein, V gene.

CDR3: ASRGTGGTEAF
V: TRBV2

CDR3: ASSEALVSGANVLT
V: TRBV2

CDR3: ASSLPSGGRETQY
V: TRBV5-6

CDR3: ASSLGGASGETQY
V: TRBV5-1

CDR3: ATPPEHGNEKLF
V: TRBV7-9

CDR3: ASSLRIYEQY
V: TRBV13

CDR3: ASSYRGERHQPQH
V: TRBV10-1

CDR3: ASSPRQGYEQY
V: TRBV13

CDR3: ASSTNPGAKPY
V: TRBV19

CDR3: ASSPGRMEGLH
V: TRBV11-2

CDR3: ASSQEAGVFNSPLH
V: TRBV14

CDR3: ASSLIREGYEQY
V: TRBV5-1

CDR3: ASQFTYGLSRVAQY
V: TRBV27

CDR3: ASSPPERVVSDTQY
V: TRBV11-2

CDR3: ASAKGAIFVRDEKLF
V: TRBV27

CDR3: ASSSQGGDGEKLF
V: TRBV7-9

CDR3: ASSLETVPNTEAF
V: TRBV18

CDR3: AWSGGAKY
V: TRBV30

CDR3: ASSPAGGGYGYT
V: TRBV11-2

CDR3: ASSLAQLIVHEQF
V: TRBV5-1

CDR3: ASSLGGGSNYGYT
V: TRBV5-1

CDR3: ASSGRLAYEQY
V: TRBV2

CDR3: ASIKGGGVTDTQY
V: TRBV7-2

CDR3: SVGAGQEYGYT
V: TRBV29-1

CDR3: ASSPGESYNEQF
V: TRBV7-2

CDR3: ASSLSSAGPQETQY
V: TRBV7-3

CDR3: ASSQGVTGQGNEKLF
V: TRBV4-3

CDR3: ASSLSGGVSNEQF
V: TRBV7-3

CDR3: ASSPRDCCSYNEQF
V: TRBV7-8

CDR3: ASSSDSYSSYEQY
V: TRBV19

CDR3: ASSLQAGDTDTQY
V: TRBV7-3

CDR3: ASSPLMNTEAF
V: TRBV6-6

CDR3: ASSIGIGGPTNEKLF
V: TRBV19

CDR3: ASSETGGINSPLH
V: TRBV19

CDR3: AISPGAESGYT
V: TRBV10-3

CDR3: ASSFSTGWGYT
V: TRBV5-6

CDR3: ASSLADSSYNEQF
V: TRBV28

CDR3: ASSPRASGGLDTQY
V: TRBV2

CDR3: ASCCEAF
V: TRBV28

CDR3: ASSTPPGAGGGSGANVLT
V: TRBV21-1

CDR3: AIAGQGTQY
V: TRBV6-4

CDR3: AWTGTGLPYEQY
V: TRBV30

CDR3: ASTRQGAKGYT
V: TRBV6-5

CDR3: ASRGGLQGEQY
V: TRBV6-6

CDR3: ASRVAGSGYT
V: TRBV2

CDR3: ASSHPDRGNYGYT
V: TRBV27

CDR3: ASSLSSGSYEQY
V: TRBV11-3

CDR3: ASSPIAGGPGEQF
V: TRBV27

CDR3: ASSPTGQGRQPQH
V: TRBV14

CDR3: ASSFTGGYTEAF
V: TRBV28